This passage covers 11 T cell receptor beta chains from one sample sequenced in a study of glioma-infiltrating T cells. TCR alpha and beta CDR3 regions were amplified from RNA using iRepertoire nested multiplex PCR. TCRdb recomputed calls from the multiplex PCR reads with MiXCR, one row per CDR3 protein. Among around 390,000 distinct CDR3 sequences listed, roughly two fifths were seen once. Sequencing used glioma tissue, nonneoplastic brain tissue, or PBMCs (not recorded which). All receptors derive from a human donor with low-grade glioma or glioblastoma, undergoing nonglioma brain surgery, or in good health (not recorded which).

This clonotype has ten or more counts. The chain joins TRBV20-1 to TRBJ1-2; D unclear. CDR3 length equals 13 residues. Looked up from germline, CDR1 is DFQATT and CDR2 is SNEGSKA (reference sequence). The germline V and J ends were trimmed by 0 bases and 4 bases, with 9 bases remaining between them. The CDR3 region is CSARDGFGYGYTF. The CDR3 DNA sequence: TGCAGTGCTAGAGACGGGTTCGGCTATGGCTACACCTTC.

Only a few counts were recorded for this clonotype. The genes are TRBV28 and TRBJ2-1, with 14 bases matching TRBD2. J gave up 9 bases and V 6 bases, and 16 bases lay outside the gene matches. The CDR3 totals 18 residues. CDR1 and CDR2 from the germline V gene are MDHEN and SYDVKM. CDR3 amino acids: CASSYPTSGRAGIGEQFF. CDR3 in DNA: TGTGCCAGCAGCTACCCGACTAGCGGGAGGGCCGGGATTGGTGAGCAGTTCTTC. The full variable domain, its missing parts supplied by reference TRBV28 and TRBJ2-1, is DVKVTQSSRYLVKRTGEKVFLECVQDMDHENMFWYRQDPGLGLRLIYFSYDVKMKEKGDIPEGYSVSREKKERFSLILESASTNQTSMYLCASSYPTSGRAGIGEQFFGPGTRLTVL.

With regard to this clonotype: Since no conserved phenylalanine or tryptophan closes the CDR3, a read error is the likely cause. This chain joins TRBV20-1 and TRBJ1-2; D might be TRBD1 (6 bases). Germline-derived CDR1 and CDR2 are DFQATT and SNEGSKA (reference sequence). The CDR3 sequence is 13 residues long. Trimming took off 6 bases at V and 8 bases at J, with 19 bases between the two ends. The CDR3 DNA reads as TGCAGTGCCTCCACGGACAGACCCGGCGGCTACACCCTC. It translates to CSASTDRPGGYTL.

This rearrangement joins TRBV20-1 to TRBJ2-1; 8 nucleotides match TRBD1. The CDR3 loop spans 16 amino acids. V lost 0 bases, J lost 0 bases, and 4 bases stayed unmatched. Germline CDR1 reads DFQATT; CDR2 reads SNEGSKA (reference sequence). Here the CDR3 reads CSARDPGTGSYNEQFF. Written as DNA, the CDR3 is TGCAGTGCTAGAGATCCCGGGACAGGCTCCTACAATGAGCAGTTCTTC.

This clonotype was counted only a few times. The gene calls are TRBV3-1 and TRBJ1-1; the D is unclear. Trimming shortened V by 3 bases and J by 6 bases, and 11 bases separated the two germline ends. Germline V gene data show CDR1 as LGHDT and CDR2 as YNNKEL (reference sequence). This CDR3 comprises 13 residues. In DNA, the CDR3 is TGTGCCAGCAGCCAGGGCCCGAGCCCTGAAGCTTTCTTT. Its protein product is CASSQGPSPEAFF.

V gene TRBV7-2 combines with J gene TRBJ2-6; D gene ambiguous. The CDR3 totals 13 residues. Trimming took off 2 bases at V and 7 bases at J, with 6 bases between the two ends. The germline V gene encodes CDR1 SGHTA and CDR2 FQGNSA. CDR3 DNA: TGTGCCAGCAGCTTATCTCCAGCCAACGTCCTGACTTTC. This sequence encodes CASSLSPANVLTF.

In this sample, this clonotype turned up a few times. V gene TRBV2 combines with J gene TRBJ2-7; 8 bases agree with TRBD1. The CDR3 is made up of 15 amino acids. Germline CDR1 reads SNHLY; CDR2 reads FYNNEI. Germline trimming cut 5 bases from V and 0 bases from J; bases unmatched to any gene: 6. CDR3 bases: TGTGCCAGCAGTCCCCTCAGGGGGCTCTCCTACGAGCAGTACTTC. Protein sequence: CASSPLRGLSYEQYF.

This clonotype was seen many times. The gene calls are TRBV20-1 and TRBJ2-3; D not resolved. V was trimmed by 5 bases and J by 1 base, leaving 10 bases between them. The CDR3 consists of 13 residues. Per germline, CDR1 DFQATT and CDR2 SNEGSKA (reference sequence). The CDR3 is CSALFWGTDTQYF. For the CDR3, the DNA is TGCAGTGCTCTCTTTTGGGGCACAGATACGCAGTATTTT.

Regarding this clonotype: A much larger clone differs by one base, so this may be a read error. Because it lacks the conserved phenylalanine or tryptophan at the end, this CDR3 is likely a read error. The chain carries TRBV27 and TRBJ1-1; 10 nucleotides agree with TRBD1. The germline V gene encodes CDR1 MNHEY and CDR2 SMNVEV (reference sequence). CDR3 length: 14 amino acids. V dropped 6 bases and J dropped 3; count of bases not matched to a gene: 4. The CDR3 here is CASSRDRGYTEAFL. CDR3 nucleotides: TGTGCCAGCAGCCGGGACAGGGGATACACTGAAGCTTTCCTT.

The rearrangement links TRBV20-1 to TRBJ2-3; 7 nucleotides agree with TRBD2. Germline assignment: CDR1 DFQATT and CDR2 SNEGSKA (reference sequence). V shed 6 bases and J 0 bases; nucleotides not matched to a gene: 6. The CDR3 is 14 residues long. The CDR3 reads CSASDGRSTDTQYF. The CDR3 DNA reads TGCAGTGCATCGGACGGGAGGAGCACAGATACGCAGTATTTT.

This clonotype was counted only a few times. CDR3 amino acids: CASSLGWSGGTDTQYF. The CDR3 nucleotides are TGTGCCAGCAGCTTAGGATGGAGCGGGGGCACAGATACGCAGTATTTT. The chain has TRBV7-3 and TRBJ2-3; 7 positions agree with TRBD2. After removal of 2 bases from V and 1 base from J, the junction contained 6 bases not matched to a gene. From germline, CDR1 is SGHTA and CDR2 FQGTGA. The CDR3 spans 16 residues.